These T cell receptor beta chains were read from a single sample in a study of memory CD4+ T cells and cytomegalovirus serostatus. Generated by immunoSEQ multiplex PCR, the TCRdb table keeps only in-frame clones and is missing some. The sample holds around 50,000 clones, about 81% seen once. Sequences were obtained from memory CD4+ T cells from blood. All receptors come from an adult in good health and CMV-seronegative. Each CDR3 is given with its conserved first and last residue. A D gene is named only where the DNA matches it firmly. The size entry is marked missing in some rows and otherwise reads once, few, many or a size class.

>TRBJ2-7|few|TRBV5-1|NA
TGCGCCAGCAGCTTGAACAGGGACTACGAGCAGTACTTC
CASSLNRDYEQYF
>TRBJ2-7|NA|TRBV7-2|TRBD1
TGTGCCAGCAGCTTAGCGCAGAGGACAGGAGAGCAGTACTTC
CASSLAQRTGEQYF
>TRBJ2-7|NA|TRBV25-1|NA
TGTGCCAGCAGTGGGCGCGACAGCGCCTACTACGAGCAGTACTTC
CASSGRDSAYYEQYF
>TRBJ2-1|NA|TRBV5-4|TRBD1
TGTGCCAGCAGCCAAGACAGGGGACCCTACAATGAGCAGTTCTTC
CASSQDRGPYNEQFF
>TRBJ2-5|NA|TRBV28|NA
NA
CASSFGPGQETQYF
>TRBJ2-7|NA|TRBV11-3|NA
TGTGCCAGCAGTCAACAGACAGAGCAGTACTTC
CASSQQTEQYF
>TRBJ1-1|few|TRBV6-5|NA
TGTGCCAGCAGGTACCAGGGACGAATGAACACTGAAGCTTTCTTT
CASRYQGRMNTEAFF
>TRBJ1-4|NA|TRBV2|NA
TGTGCCAGCAGTGTTGAGCGGGACGCACTTTTT
CASSVERDALF
>TRBJ1-4|NA|TRBV5-1|NA
TGCGCCAGCAGCCCGGGACTAATTAATCCAACTAATGAAAAACTGTTTTTT
CASSPGLINPTNEKLFF
>TRBJ1-1|NA|TRBV18|NA
TGTGCCAGCTCACCCACGGGGGGCACTGAAGCTTTCTTT
CASSPTGGTEAFF
>TRBJ2-7|few|TRBV7-9|NA
TGTGCCAGCAATCTGGGGCAGGGCTACGAGCAGTACTTC
CASNLGQGYEQYF
>TRBJ2-1|NA|TRBV19|TRBD1
TGTGCCAGTAGACGGGACAGGAGTTCCTACAATGAGCAGTTCTTC
CASRRDRSSYNEQFF
>TRBJ2-2|few|TRBV6-4|NA
TGTGCCAGCAGTGAGCAGGGCCCCGGGGAGCTGTTTTTT
CASSEQGPGELFF
>TRBJ1-3|few|TRBV2|NA
TGTGCCAGCAGTGAATGGGGGTTTGACACCATATATTTT
CASSEWGFDTIYF
>TRBJ1-4|NA|TRBV5-6|NA
TGTGCCAGCAGCCCGTTTGGGGGAGATGAAAAACTGTTTTTT
CASSPFGGDEKLFF
>TRBJ1-4|few|TRBV15|TRBD1
TGTGCCACCAGCAGAGACCCGACAGGGGCCAATGAAAAACTGTTTTTT
CATSRDPTGANEKLFF
>TRBJ1-1|NA|TRBV29-1|NA
TGCAGCGCCCTGGGTGGGACACCCGAGAACACTGAAGCTTTCTTT
CSALGGTPENTEAFF
>TRBJ2-1|once|TRBV5-4|NA
TGTGCCAGCAGCTTGCCACACAACAATGAGCAGTTCTTC
CASSLPHNNEQFF
>TRBJ1-5|NA|TRBV7-2|NA
TGTGCCAGCAGCGTGAAAGGGCAGCCCCAGCATTTT
CASSVKGQPQHF
>TRBJ2-5|once|TRBV6-4|TRBD2
TGTGCCAGCAGTGACAGGGAGGGGGAGACCCAGTACTTC
CASSDREGETQYF
>TRBJ2-1|NA|TRBV9|TRBD2
TGTGCCAGCAGTGTATATATAGCGGGAGAATACAATGAGCAGTTCTTC
CASSVYIAGEYNEQFF
>TRBJ2-3|NA|TRBV19|NA
TGTGCCAGTAGTATCTCGACTGCAGATACGCAGTATTTT
CASSISTADTQYF
>TRBJ1-1|NA|TRBV27|NA
TGTGCCAGCAGTTTAAAGGCGGGCGCGAAGCGAGACACTGAAGCTTTCTTT
CASSLKAGAKRDTEAFF
>TRBJ1-3|NA|TRBV28|NA
TGTGCCAGCCTAAAACAGGGCCGAAACACCATATATTTT
CASLKQGRNTIYF
>TRBJ1-5|NA|TRBV4-1|TRBD1
TGCGCCAGCAGCCAAGAACCCAAGGGGGCGATTTATCAGCCCCAGCATTTT
CASSQEPKGAIYQPQHF
>TRBJ2-7|NA|TRBV14|NA
TGTGCCAGCAGCCAAGCGCTTGGGGGTGCACCCTACGAGCAGTACTTC
CASSQALGGAPYEQYF
>TRBJ2-3|few|TRBV7-9|NA
TGTGCCAGCAGCTTGGGAAGACTAGTCCCTACGCAGTATTTT
CASSLGRLVPTQYF
>TRBJ1-2|NA|TRBV6-5|NA
TGTGCCAGCAGCTCCCCCAGGGGAGTACGGGGCTACACCTTC
CASSSPRGVRGYTF
>TRBJ1-6|NA|TRBV28|NA
TGTGCCAGCAGCCCGAGGTCGAGCTCCTATAATTCACCCCTCCACTTT
CASSPRSSSYNSPLHF
>TRBJ2-7|NA|TRBV6-1|NA
TGTGCCAGCATAGAACAGGGACCCTACGAGCAGTACTTC
CASIEQGPYEQYF
>TRBJ2-1|NA|TRBV5-5|NA
TGTGCCAGCAGCTTTGCTTTGAAAAACAATGAGCAGTTCTTC
CASSFALKNNEQFF
>TRBJ2-3|few|TRBV30|TRBD1
TGTGCCTGGGAGGGTTCCGGAGGACAGGCAGATACGCAGTATTTT
CAWEGSGGQADTQYF